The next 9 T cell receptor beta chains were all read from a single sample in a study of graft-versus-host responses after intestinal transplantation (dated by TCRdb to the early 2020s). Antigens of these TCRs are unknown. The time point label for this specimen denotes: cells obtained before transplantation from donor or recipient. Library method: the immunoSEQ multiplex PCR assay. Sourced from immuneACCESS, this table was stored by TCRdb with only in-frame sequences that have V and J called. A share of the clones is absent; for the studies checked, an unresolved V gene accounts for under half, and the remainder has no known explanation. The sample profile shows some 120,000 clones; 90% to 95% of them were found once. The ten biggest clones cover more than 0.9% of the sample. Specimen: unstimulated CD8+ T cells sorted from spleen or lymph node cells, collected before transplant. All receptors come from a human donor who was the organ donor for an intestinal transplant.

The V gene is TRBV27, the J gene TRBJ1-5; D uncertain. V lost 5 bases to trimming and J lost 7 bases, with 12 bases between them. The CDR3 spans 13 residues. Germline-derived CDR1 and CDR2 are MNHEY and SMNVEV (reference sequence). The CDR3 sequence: CASSQGEKQPQHF. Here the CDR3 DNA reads TGTGCCAGCAGTCAAGGAGAAAAGCAGCCCCAGCATTTT.

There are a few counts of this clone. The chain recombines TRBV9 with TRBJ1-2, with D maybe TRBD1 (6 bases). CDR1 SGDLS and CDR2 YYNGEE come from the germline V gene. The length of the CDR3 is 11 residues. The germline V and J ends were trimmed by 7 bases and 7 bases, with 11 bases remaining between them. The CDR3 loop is CASEGGSGYTF. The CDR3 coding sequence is TGTGCCAGCGAGGGGGGGAGTGGCTACACCTTC. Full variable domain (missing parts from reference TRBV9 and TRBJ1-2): DSGVTQTPKHLITATGQRVTLRCSPRSGDLSVYWYQQSLDQGLQFLIQYYNGEERAKGNILERFSAQQFPDLHSELNLSSLELGDSALYFCASEGGSGYTFGSGTRLTVV.

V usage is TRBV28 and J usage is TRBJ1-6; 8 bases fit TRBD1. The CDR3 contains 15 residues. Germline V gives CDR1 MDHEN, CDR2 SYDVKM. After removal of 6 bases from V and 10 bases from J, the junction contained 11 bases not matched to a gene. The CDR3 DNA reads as TGTGCCAGCAGGACTCGGGGACAGGATTACTCACCCCTCCACTTT. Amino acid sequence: CASRTRGQDYSPLHF.

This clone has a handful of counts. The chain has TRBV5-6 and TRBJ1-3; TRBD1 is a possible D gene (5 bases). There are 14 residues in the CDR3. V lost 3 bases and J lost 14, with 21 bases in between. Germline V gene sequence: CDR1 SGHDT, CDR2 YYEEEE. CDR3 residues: CASSSPGRYPRLYF. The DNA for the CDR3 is TGTGCCAGCAGCTCTCCGGGACGGTACCCACGGTTATATTTT.

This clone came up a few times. CDR3 sequence: CASSDRASSSYNEQFF. Here the CDR3 DNA reads TGTGCCAGCAGTGATCGGGCTAGCAGCTCCTACAATGAGCAGTTCTTC. The chain couples TRBV7-9 to TRBJ2-1, with a weak D call TRBD2 (5 bases). Trimming took 6 bases from V and 0 from J, leaving 15 bases between them. Germline CDR1 is SEHNR and CDR2 is FQNEAQ (reference sequence). The CDR3 runs to 16 residues.

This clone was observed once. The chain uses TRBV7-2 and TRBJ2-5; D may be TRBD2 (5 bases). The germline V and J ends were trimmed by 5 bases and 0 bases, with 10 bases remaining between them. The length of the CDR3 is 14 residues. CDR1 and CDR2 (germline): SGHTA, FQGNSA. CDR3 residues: CASSPDYNQETQYF. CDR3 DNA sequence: TGTGCCAGCAGCCCCGACTACAACCAAGAGACCCAGTACTTC.

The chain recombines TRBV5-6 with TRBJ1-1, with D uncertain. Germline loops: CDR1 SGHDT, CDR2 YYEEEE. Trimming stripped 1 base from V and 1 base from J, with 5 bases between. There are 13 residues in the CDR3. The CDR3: CASSLMGNTEAFF. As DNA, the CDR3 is TGTGCCAGCAGCTTGATGGGGAACACTGAAGCTTTCTTT.

The CDR3 region is CASSPGYYGYTF. CDR3 sequence (DNA): TGTGCCAGCTCACCAGGGTATTATGGCTACACCTTC. The J gene is TRBJ1-2, the V gene TRBV18; D gene uncertain. Germline V gene sequence: CDR1 KGHSH, CDR2 LQKENI. Trimming took off 2 bases at V and 5 bases at J, with 6 bases between the two ends. The length of the CDR3 is 12 residues. Based on the CDR3 plus reference TRBV18 and TRBJ1-2, the full variable domain is NAGVMQNPRHLVRRRGQEARLRCSPMKGHSHVYWYRQLPEEGLKFMVYLQKENIIDESGMPKERFSAEFPKEGPSILRIQQVVRGDSAAYFCASSPGYYGYTFGSGTRLTVV.

In DNA form, the CDR3 reads TGTGCCAGCAGCCAAGGGACAGGCGACTCCTACGAGCAGTACTTC. Translation gives CASSQGTGDSYEQYF. The chain combines TRBV7-9 with TRBJ2-7; 8 bases line up with TRBD1. Germline trimming cut 5 bases from V and 0 bases from J; bases unmatched to any gene: 6. Per germline, CDR1 SEHNR and CDR2 FQNEAQ (reference sequence). This CDR3 region has 15 residues.